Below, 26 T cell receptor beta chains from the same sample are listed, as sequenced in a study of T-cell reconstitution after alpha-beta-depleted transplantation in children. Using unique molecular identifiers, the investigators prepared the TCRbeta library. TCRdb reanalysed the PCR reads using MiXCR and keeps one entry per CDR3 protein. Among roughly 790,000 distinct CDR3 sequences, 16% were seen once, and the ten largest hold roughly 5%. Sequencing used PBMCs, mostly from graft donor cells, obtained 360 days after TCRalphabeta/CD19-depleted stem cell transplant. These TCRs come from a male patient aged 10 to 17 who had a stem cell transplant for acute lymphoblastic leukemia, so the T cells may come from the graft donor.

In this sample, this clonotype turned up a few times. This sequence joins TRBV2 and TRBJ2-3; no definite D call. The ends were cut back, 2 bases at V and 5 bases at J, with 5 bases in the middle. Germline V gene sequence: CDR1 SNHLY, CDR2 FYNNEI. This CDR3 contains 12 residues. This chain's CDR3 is CASSEMGDTQYF. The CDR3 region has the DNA TGTGCCAGCAGTGAAATGGGAGATACGCAGTATTTT. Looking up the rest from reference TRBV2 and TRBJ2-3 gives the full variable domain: EPEVTQTPSHQVTQMGQEVILRCVPISNHLYFYWYRQILGQKVEFLVSFYNNEISEKSEIFDDQFSVERPDGSNFTLKIRSTKLEDSAMYFCASSEMGDTQYFGPGTRLTVL.

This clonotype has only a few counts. The CDR3 nucleotides read TGTGCCAGCTCACCACGCACTAGCGGGAGTGGAGGGCAGTTCTTC. It encodes CASSPRTSGSGGQFF. The chain has TRBV18 and TRBJ2-1, with 11 nucleotides matching TRBD2. Germline V gene data show CDR1 as KGHSH and CDR2 as LQKENI. The CDR3 has 15 amino acids. Trimming cost V 1 base and J 12 bases; bases outside gene matches: 8.

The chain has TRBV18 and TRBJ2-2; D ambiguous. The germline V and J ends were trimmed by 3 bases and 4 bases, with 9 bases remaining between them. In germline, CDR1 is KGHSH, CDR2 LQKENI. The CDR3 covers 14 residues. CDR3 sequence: CASSPSVSTGELFF. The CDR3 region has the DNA TGTGCCAGCTCACCCTCGGTTTCCACCGGGGAGCTGTTTTTT.

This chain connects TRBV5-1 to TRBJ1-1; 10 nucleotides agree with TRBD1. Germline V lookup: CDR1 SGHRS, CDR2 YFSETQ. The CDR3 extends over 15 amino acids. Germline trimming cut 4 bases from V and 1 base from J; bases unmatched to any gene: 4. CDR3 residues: CASSLGTGENTEAFF. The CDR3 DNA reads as TGCGCCAGCAGCCTTGGGACAGGGGAGAACACTGAAGCTTTCTTT.

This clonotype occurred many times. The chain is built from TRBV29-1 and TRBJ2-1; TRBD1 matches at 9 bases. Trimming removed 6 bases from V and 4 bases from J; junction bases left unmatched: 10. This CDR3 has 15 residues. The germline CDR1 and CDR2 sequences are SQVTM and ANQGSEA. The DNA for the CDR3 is TGCAGCGTCCCATCTAGGGACAGGGTTTACAATGAGCAGTTCTTC. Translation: CSVPSRDRVYNEQFF.

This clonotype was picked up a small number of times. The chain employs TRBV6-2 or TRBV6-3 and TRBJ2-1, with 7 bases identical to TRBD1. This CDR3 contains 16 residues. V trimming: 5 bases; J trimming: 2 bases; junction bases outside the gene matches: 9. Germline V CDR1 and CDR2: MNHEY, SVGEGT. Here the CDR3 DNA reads TGTGCCAGCAGTAGGCCGATGACAGGGACCTACAATGAGCAGTTCTTC. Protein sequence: CASSRPMTGTYNEQFF.

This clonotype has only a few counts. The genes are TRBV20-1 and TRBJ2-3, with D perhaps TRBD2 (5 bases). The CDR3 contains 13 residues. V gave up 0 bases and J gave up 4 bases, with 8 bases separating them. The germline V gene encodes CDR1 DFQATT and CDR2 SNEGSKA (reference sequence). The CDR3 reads CSARDIGADTQYF. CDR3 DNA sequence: TGCAGTGCTAGAGATATCGGGGCAGATACGCAGTATTTT.

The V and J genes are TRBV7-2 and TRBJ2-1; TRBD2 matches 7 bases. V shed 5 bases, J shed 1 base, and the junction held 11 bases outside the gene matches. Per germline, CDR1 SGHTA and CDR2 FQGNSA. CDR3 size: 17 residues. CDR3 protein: CASSRTLSSGSYNEQFF. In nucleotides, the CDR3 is TGTGCCAGCAGCCGCACCCTTTCTAGCGGTTCCTACAATGAGCAGTTCTTC.

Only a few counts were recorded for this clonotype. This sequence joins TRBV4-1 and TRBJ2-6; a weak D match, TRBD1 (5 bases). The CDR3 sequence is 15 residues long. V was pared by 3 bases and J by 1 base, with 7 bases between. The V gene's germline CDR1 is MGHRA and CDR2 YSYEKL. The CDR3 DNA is TGCGCCAGCAGCCACAGGGCTTCTGGGGCCAACGTCCTGACTTTC. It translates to CASSHRASGANVLTF.

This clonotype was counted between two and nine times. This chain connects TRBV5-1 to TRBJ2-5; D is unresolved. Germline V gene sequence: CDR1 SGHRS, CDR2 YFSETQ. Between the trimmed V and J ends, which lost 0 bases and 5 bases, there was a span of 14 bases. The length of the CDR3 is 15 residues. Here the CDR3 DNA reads TGCGCCAGCAGCTTGGGGGCCGGGCTGGCGGAGACCCAGTACTTC. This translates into CASSLGAGLAETQYF.

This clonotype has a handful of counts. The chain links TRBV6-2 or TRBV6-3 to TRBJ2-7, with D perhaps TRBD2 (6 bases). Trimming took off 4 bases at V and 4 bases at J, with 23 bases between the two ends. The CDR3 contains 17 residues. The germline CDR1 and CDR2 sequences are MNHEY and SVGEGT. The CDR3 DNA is TGTGCCAGCAGTTCCCTCCCCCGGTGGGAGGTCGCATACGAGCAGTACTTC. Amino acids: CASSSLPRWEVAYEQYF.

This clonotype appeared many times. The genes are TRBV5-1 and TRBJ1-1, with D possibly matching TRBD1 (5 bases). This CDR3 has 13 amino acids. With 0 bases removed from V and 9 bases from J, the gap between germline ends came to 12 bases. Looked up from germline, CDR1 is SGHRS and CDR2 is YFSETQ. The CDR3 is CASSLEGLEKAFF. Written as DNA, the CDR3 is TGCGCCAGCAGCTTGGAGGGACTGGAAAAAGCTTTCTTT.

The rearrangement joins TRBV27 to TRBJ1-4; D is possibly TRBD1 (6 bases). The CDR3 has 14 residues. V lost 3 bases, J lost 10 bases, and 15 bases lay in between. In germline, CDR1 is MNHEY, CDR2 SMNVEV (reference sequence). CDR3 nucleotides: TGTGCCAGCAGTTTCTTCAGGGGATCCGGAAAACTGTTTTTT. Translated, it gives CASSFFRGSGKLFF.

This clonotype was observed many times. The CDR3 reads CASRGGPSGMGTGELFF. CDR3 in DNA: TGTGCCAGCAGGGGAGGACCGAGCGGGATGGGTACCGGGGAGCTGTTTTTT. This sequence joins TRBV27 and TRBJ2-2; TRBD2 aligns across 7 bases. J lost 5 bases, V lost 6 bases, and 15 bases had no gene match. The CDR3 has 17 residues. Germline V gene data show CDR1 as MNHEY and CDR2 as SMNVEV (reference sequence).

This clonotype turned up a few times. CDR3 bases: TGCGCCAGCAGCCTCGTTGGAGCGGGAGGGGAAGATACGCAGTATTTT. Translated: CASSLVGAGGEDTQYF. The J gene is TRBJ2-3, the V gene TRBV4-1; 10 bases align to TRBD2. The CDR3 is 16 residues long. Trimming cost V 4 bases and J 5 bases; bases outside gene matches: 9. The germline CDR1 and CDR2 sequences are MGHRA and YSYEKL.

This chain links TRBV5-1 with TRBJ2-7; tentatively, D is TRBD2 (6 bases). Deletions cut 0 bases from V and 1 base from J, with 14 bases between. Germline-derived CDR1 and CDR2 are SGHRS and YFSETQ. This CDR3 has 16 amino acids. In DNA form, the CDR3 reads TGCGCCAGCAGCTTGGCGGCTAGCGCACTTTCCTACGAGCAGTACTTC. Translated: CASSLAASALSYEQYF.

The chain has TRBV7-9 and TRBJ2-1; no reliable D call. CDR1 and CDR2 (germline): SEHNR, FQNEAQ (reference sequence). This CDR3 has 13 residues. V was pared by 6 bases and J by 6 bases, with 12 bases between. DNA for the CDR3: TGTGCCAGCAGTCTCAAATTTGGCAATGAGCAGTTCTTC. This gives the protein CASSLKFGNEQFF. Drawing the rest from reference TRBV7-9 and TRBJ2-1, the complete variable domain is DTGVSQNPRHKITKRGQNVTFRCDPISEHNRLYWYRQTLGQGPEFLTYFQNEAQLEKSRLLSDRFSAERPKGSFSTLEIQRTEQGDSAMYLCASSLKFGNEQFFGPGTRLTVL.

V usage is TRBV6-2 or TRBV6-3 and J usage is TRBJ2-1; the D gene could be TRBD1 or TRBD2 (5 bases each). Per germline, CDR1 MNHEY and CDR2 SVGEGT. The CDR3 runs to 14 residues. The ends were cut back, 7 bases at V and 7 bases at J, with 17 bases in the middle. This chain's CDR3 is CASINFGARNEQFF. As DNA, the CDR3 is TGTGCCAGCATTAATTTCGGGGCCAGGAATGAGCAGTTCTTC.

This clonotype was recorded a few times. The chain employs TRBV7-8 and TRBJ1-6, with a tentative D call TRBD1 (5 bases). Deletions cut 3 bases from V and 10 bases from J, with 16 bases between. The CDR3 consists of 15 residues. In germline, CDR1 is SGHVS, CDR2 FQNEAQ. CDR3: CASSFHQGLGSPLHF. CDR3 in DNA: TGTGCCAGCAGCTTCCACCAGGGTTTAGGCTCACCCCTCCACTTT.

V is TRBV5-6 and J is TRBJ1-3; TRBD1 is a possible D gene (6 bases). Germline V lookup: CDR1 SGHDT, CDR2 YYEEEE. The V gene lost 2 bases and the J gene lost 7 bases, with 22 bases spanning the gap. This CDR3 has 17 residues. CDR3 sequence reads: CASSLIRFGGRRNTIYF. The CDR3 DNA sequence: TGTGCCAGCAGCTTAATCCGGTTTGGGGGCCGGCGGAACACCATATATTTT. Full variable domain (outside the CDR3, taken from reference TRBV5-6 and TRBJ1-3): DAGVTQSPTHLIKTRGQQVTLRCSPKSGHDTVSWYQQALGQGPQFIFQYYEEEERQRGNFPDRFSGHQFPNYSSELNVNALLLGDSALYLCASSLIRFGGRRNTIYFGEGSWLTVV.

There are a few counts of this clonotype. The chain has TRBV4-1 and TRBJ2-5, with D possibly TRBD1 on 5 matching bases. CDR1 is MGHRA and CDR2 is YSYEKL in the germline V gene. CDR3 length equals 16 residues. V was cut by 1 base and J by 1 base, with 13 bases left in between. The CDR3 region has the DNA TGCGCCAGCAGCCAAGGTCTGACAGTTATCCAAGAGACCCAGTACTTC. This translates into CASSQGLTVIQETQYF.

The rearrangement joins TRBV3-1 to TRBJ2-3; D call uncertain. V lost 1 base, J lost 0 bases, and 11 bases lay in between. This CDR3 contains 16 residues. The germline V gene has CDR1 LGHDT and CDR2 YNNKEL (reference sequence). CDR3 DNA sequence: TGTGCCAGCAGCCAAGGTATTACGGTTAGCACAGATACGCAGTATTTT. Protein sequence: CASSQGITVSTDTQYF.

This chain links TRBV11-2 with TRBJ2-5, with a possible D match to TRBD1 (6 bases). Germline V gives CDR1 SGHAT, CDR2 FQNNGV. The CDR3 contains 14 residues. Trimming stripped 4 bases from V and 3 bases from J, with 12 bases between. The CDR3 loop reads CASSSRDTEETQYF. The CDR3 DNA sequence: TGTGCCAGCAGCTCCCGGGACACTGAAGAGACCCAGTACTTC.

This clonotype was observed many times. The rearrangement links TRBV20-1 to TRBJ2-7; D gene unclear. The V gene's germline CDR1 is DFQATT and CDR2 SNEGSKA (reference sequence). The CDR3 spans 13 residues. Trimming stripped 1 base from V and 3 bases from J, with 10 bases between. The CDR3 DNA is TGCAGTGCTAGAGGGGAACACCTCTACGAGCAGTACTTC. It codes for CSARGEHLYEQYF.

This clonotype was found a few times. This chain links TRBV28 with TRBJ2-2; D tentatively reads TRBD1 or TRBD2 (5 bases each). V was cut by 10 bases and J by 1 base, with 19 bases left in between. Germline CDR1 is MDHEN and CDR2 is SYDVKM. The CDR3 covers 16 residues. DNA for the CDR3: TGTGCCATTACCCTGGGGGTCGGCGAGAACACCGGGGAGCTGTTTTTT. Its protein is CAITLGVGENTGELFF.

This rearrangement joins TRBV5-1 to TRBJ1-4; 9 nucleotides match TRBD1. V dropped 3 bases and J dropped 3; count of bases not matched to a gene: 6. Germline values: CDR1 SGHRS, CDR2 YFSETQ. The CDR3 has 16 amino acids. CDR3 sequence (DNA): TGCGCCAGCAGCTGGGGACAGGGAGCAGCTAATGAAAAACTGTTTTTT. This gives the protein CASSWGQGAANEKLFF.